This T cell receptor beta chain was identified during a study of blood T cell repertoires in COVID-19. Study at large: The United States, Italy and Spain supplied acute and convalescent COVID-19 samples. The analysed material was cDNA or gDNA that came from T cells, B-cell-depleted T cells, or PBMCs.

This clone was seen only a few times. Original data processing: Estimation of nucleated cell counts was performed using reference gene primer amplification. Here immunoSEQ multiplex PCR was the method, and the copy in TCRdb shows in-frame clones only, minus some. That table is the source of V, J and clone size, and D and trimming were worked out from the DNA. The table shows roughly 120,000 clones, with 60% to 85% occurring only once. This TCR was sampled from a man in his 70s with acute or convalescent COVID-19. Material: peripheral blood.

The DNA of the CDR3 is TGTGCCAGCTCACTGCCCGGGTCTAGCGGGAGGTACAATGAGCAGTTCTTC. This codes for CASSLPGSSGRYNEQFF. The chain employs TRBV18 and TRBJ2-1; TRBD2 agrees at 11 bases. After removal of 4 bases from V and 4 bases from J, the junction contained 9 bases not matched to a gene. The germline V gene encodes CDR1 KGHSH and CDR2 LQKENI. The CDR3 has 17 amino acids.